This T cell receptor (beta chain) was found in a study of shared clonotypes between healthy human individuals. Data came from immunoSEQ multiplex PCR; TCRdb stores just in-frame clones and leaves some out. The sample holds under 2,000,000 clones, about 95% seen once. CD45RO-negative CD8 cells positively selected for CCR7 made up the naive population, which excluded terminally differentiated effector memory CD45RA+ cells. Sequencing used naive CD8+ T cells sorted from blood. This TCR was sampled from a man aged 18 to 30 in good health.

Here the CDR3 reads CASSSYQETQYF. In DNA, the CDR3 is TGTGCCAGCAGTTCGTACCAAGAGACCCAGTACTTC. The gene calls are TRBV28 and TRBJ2-5; D is ambiguous. V dropped 4 bases and J dropped 0 bases, with 3 bases sitting between them. CDR3 length: 12 residues. Looked up from germline, CDR1 is MDHEN and CDR2 is SYDVKM.